Sequencing of this T cell receptor (beta chain) was carried out in a study of control samples from healthy donors and cancer patients. Measured with immunoSEQ multiplex PCR; TCRdb has only the in-frame clones, and not every one. Of fewer than 150,000 clones in the sample, around 90% were seen once. V lost 9 bases and J 6 bases, leaving 17 bases between the germline ends. Germline assignment: CDR1 SGHRS and CDR2 YFSETQ. The length of the CDR3 is 13 residues. Sample: blood. This TCR came from a man aged 18 to 30 in good health. This chain joins TRBV5-1 and TRBJ2-3, with D perhaps matching TRBD2 (5 bases). The CDR3 coding sequence is TGCGCCACCACCGTGAGGGTAGGGGATACGCAGTATTTT. This translates into CATTVRVGDTQYF.